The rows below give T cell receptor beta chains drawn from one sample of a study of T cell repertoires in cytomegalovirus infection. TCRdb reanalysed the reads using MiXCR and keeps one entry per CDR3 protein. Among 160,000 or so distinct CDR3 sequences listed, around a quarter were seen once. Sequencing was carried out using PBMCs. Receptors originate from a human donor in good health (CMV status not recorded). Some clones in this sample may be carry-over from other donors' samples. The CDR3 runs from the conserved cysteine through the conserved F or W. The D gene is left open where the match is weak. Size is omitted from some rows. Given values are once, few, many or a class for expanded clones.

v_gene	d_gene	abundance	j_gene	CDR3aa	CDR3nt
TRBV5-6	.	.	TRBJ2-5	CASSLTGRGQETQYF	TGTGCCAGCAGCTTAACAGGGAGGGGGCAAGAGACCCAGTACTTC
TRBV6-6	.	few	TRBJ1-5	CASYPGHHNQPQHF	TGTGCCAGCTACCCGGGGCATCACAATCAGCCCCAGCATTTT
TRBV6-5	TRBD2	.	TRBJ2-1	CASSPRLAGWNEQFF	TGTGCCAGCAGTCCCCGACTAGCGGGATGGAATGAGCAGTTCTTC
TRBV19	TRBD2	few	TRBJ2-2	CASRARTSGGASRELFF	TGTGCCAGTAGAGCCCGGACTAGCGGGGGTGCTAGCCGGGAGCTGTTTTTT
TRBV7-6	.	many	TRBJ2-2	CASSPLEGRTNGELFF	TGTGCCAGCAGCCCCCTGGAGGGCCGAACAAACGGGGAGCTGTTTTTT
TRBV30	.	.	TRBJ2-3	CAWSAGSNTDTQYF	TGTGCCTGGAGTGCAGGGTCGAACACAGATACGCAGTATTTT
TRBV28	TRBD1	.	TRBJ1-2	CASLPGQKTYGYTF	TGTGCCAGCTTACCGGGACAGAAAACCTATGGCTACACCTTC
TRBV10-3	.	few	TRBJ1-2	CAISDQGYYGYTF	TGTGCCATCAGTGATCAAGGATACTATGGCTACACCTTC
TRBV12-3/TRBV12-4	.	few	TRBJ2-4	CASSLDGRSSNIQYF	TGTGCCAGCAGTTTGGATGGACGGTCTTCAAACATTCAGTACTTC
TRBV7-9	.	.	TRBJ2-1	CASSLTKEQFF	TGTGCCAGCAGCTTAACAAAGGAGCAGTTCTTC
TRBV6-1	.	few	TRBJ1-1	CASTTGRAMNTEAFF	TGTGCCAGCACCACGGGGAGGGCCATGAACACTGAAGCTTTCTTT
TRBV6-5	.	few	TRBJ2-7	CASSYGRASSYEQYF	TGTGCCAGCAGTTACGGGAGAGCGAGCTCCTACGAGCAGTACTTC
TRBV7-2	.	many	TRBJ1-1	CASSPHMNTEAFF	TGTGCCAGCAGCCCCCACATGAACACTGAAGCTTTCTTT
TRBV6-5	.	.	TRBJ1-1	CASSPPGAQRAFF	TGTGCCAGCAGTCCTCCAGGGGCCCAAAGAGCTTTCTTT
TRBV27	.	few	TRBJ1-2	CASRPLGQGHNYGYTF	TGTGCCAGCAGGCCCCTCGGGCAGGGCCATAACTATGGCTACACCTTC
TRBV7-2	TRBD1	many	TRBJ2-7	CVSSLNSGGADGQYF	TGTGTCAGCAGCTTAAATTCAGGGGGCGCGGATGGGCAGTACTTC
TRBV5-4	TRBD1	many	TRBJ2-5	CASSSGTGVRETQYF	TGTGCCAGCAGCAGCGGGACAGGGGTACGAGAGACCCAGTACTTC
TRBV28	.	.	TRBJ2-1	CASSLTRSYNEQFF	TGTGCCAGCAGTTTGACAAGATCCTACAATGAGCAGTTCTTC
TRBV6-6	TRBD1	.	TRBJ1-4	CASSTTTGTGEKLFF	TGTGCCAGCAGTACTACGACAGGGACGGGTGAAAAACTGTTTTTT
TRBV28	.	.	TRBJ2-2	CASSLLGTGELFF	TGTGCCAGCAGTTTATTAGGGACCGGGGAGCTGTTTTTT
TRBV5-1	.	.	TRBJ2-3	CASSPGRGGPDTQYF	TGCGCCAGCAGCCCGGGCAGGGGAGGCCCAGATACGCAGTATTTT
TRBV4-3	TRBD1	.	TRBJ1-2	CASSQNGQGWGYTF	TGCGCCAGCAGCCAAAACGGACAGGGCTGGGGCTACACCTTC
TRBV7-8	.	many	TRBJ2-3	CASSLAPIGWGTDTQYF	TGTGCCAGCAGCTTAGCGCCCATCGGATGGGGCACAGATACGCAGTATTTT
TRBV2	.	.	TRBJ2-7	CASSGRTVRAEQYF	TGTGCCAGCAGCGGACGTACGGTCAGGGCCGAGCAGTACTTC
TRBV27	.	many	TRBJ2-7	CASSLSDYHEQYF	TGTGCCAGCAGTTTATCGGATTACCACGAGCAGTACTTC
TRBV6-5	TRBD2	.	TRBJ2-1	CASSLTSGKQFF	TGTGCCAGCAGTTTAACTAGCGGGAAACAGTTCTTC
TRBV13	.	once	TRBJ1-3	CASSLLSGNTIYF	TGTGCCAGCAGCCTACTCTCTGGAAACACCATATATTTT
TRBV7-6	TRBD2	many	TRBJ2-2	CASREGLDGTGELFF	TGTGCCAGCAGGGAGGGACTAGACGGCACCGGGGAGCTGTTTTTT
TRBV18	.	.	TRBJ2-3	CASSPRAQASADTQYF	TGTGCCAGCTCACCACGGGCCCAGGCAAGCGCAGATACGCAGTATTTT
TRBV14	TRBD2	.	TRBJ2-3	CASRALAGGPDTQYF	TGTGCCAGCAGAGCCCTAGCGGGAGGGCCAGATACGCAGTATTTT
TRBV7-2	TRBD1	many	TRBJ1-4	CASSSRRGQAGEKLFF	TGTGCCAGCAGCTCGCGCCGGGGACAGGCGGGTGAAAAACTGTTTTTT
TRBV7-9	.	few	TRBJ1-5	CASSLEEGNNQPQHF	TGTGCCAGCAGCTTAGAGGAGGGGAACAATCAGCCCCAGCATTTT
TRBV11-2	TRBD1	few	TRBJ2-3	CASSRQGKTDTQYF	TGTGCCAGCAGCCGACAGGGAAAAACAGATACGCAGTATTTT
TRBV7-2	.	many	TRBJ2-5	CASSSGASVETQYF	TGTGCCAGCAGCTCCGGGGCTAGCGTGGAGACCCAGTACTTC
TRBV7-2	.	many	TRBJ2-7	CASSLAPQGVDEQYF	TGTGCCAGCAGCTTAGCCCCCCAGGGAGTGGACGAGCAGTACTTC
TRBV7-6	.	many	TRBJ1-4	CASSLGQSTNEKLFF	TGTGCCAGCAGCCTCGGGCAATCAACTAATGAAAAACTGTTTTTT
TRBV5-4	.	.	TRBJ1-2	CASSSQTGSNYGYTF	TGTGCCAGCAGTTCCCAGACAGGATCCAACTATGGCTACACCTTC
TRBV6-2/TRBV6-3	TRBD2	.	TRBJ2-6	CASSRGGMAGANVLTF	TGTGCCAGCAGCCGCGGGGGGATGGCTGGGGCCAACGTCCTGACTTTC
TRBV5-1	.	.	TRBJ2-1	CASSLSTRNERFF	TGCGCCAGCAGCTTATCCACTCGGAATGAGCGGTTCTTC
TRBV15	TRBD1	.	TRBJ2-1	CATSRDRVDEQFF	TGTGCCACCAGCAGGGACAGGGTGGATGAGCAGTTCTTC
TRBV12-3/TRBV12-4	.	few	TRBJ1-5	CASSLSGDNQPQHF	TGTGCCAGCAGTTTATCAGGAGACAATCAGCCCCAGCATTTT
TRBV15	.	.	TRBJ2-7	CATCYEQYF	TGTGCCACTTGCTACGAGCAGTACTTC
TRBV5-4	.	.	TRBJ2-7	CASSPGVTYEQYF	TGTGCCAGCAGCCCTGGGGTCACCTACGAGCAGTACTTC
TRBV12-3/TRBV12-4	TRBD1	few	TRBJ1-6	CASSSGTGFISPLHF	TGTGCCAGCAGTTCCGGGACAGGGTTTATTTCACCCCTCCACTTT
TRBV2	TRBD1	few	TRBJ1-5	CASQGDRGFNQPQHF	TGTGCCAGCCAGGGAGACAGGGGTTTCAATCAGCCCCAGCATTTT
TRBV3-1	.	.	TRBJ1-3	CASSTKGTIYF	TGTGCCAGCAGCACCAAGGGCACCATATATTTT
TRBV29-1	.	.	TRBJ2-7	CSVVGPLSYEQYF	TGCAGCGTTGTAGGGCCCCTTTCCTACGAGCAGTACTTC
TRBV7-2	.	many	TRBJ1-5	CASSPGRGVNQPQHF	TGTGCCAGCAGCCCGGGGAGGGGAGTCAATCAGCCCCAGCATTTT
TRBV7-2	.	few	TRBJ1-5	CASSLAEGNQPQHF	TGTGCCAGCAGCTTAGCGGAAGGGAATCAGCCCCAGCATTTT